The text below deals with one TCR beta chain. The antigen remains unidentified. CDR3 length: 14 amino acids. Germline lookup yields CDR1 MNHNS and CDR2 SASEGT. V was cut by 4 bases and J by 5 bases, with 14 bases left in between. The entry originates in a study of cytomegalovirus exposure and HLA in healthy donors. General study points: Among immune exposure information, only CMV serostatus was available. A later analysis showed that HLA-associated TCR beta chains had undergone more clonal expansion than equally common others. About 90% or about 30% of the time was how often most TCR beta V segments were productive, according to an earlier analysis.

The PCR had 60 Vbeta and 13 Jbeta primers. Clones were read by immunoSEQ multiplex PCR, and TCRdb kept only the in-frame ones, dropping some. The sample shows approximately 120,000 clones, 73% of them seen only once. The V call is TRBV6-1, the J call TRBJ1-1; tentatively, D is TRBD1 (6 bases). The source is a man aged 35 to 55 in good health and CMV-seronegative. The sequencing input was PBMCs. This CDR3 reads CASSAQGRATEAFF. The CDR3 DNA reads as TGTGCCAGCAGTGCCCAGGGGAGAGCTACTGAAGCTTTCTTT.